This T cell receptor (beta chain) appears in the sequencing data of a study of cytomegalovirus exposure and HLA in healthy donors. Findings and limits, study-wide: Using the classifier, cytomegalovirus status was reportedly diagnosed with high specificity and sensitivity. Productive status was seen about 87% or about 30% of the time for most TCR beta V segments in an earlier analysis.

The CDR3 is made up of 16 amino acids. Looked up from germline, CDR1 is SEHNR and CDR2 is FQNEAQ (reference sequence). The V gene end was trimmed by 4 bases and the J gene end by 1 base; junction bases not matched to a gene: 7. This PCR relied on a set of 60 Vbeta primers and 13 Jbeta primers. The method was immunoSEQ multiplex PCR; TCRdb's version includes in-frame clones alone and lacks a portion of them. The data show approximately 170,000 clones, with around 80% seen just once and around 7% held by the top ten. This clone was recorded once. Its antigen is currently unknown. The receptor comes from a woman aged 40 to 55 in good health and CMV-seropositive. The chain couples TRBV7-9 to TRBJ1-1; 9 bases are shared with TRBD1. The sequencing input was PBMCs. In nucleotides, the CDR3 is TGTGCCAGCAGCTCCATAGGACAGGGGAGGAACACTGAAGCTTTCTTT. Translating it yields CASSSIGQGRNTEAFF.